The next 13 T cell receptor beta chains were all read from a single sample in a study of T cell repertoires in cytomegalovirus infection. TCRdb analysed the reads with MiXCR anew, one entry per CDR3 protein. The sample consists of around 300,000 distinct CDR3 sequences, roughly a quarter of them appearing once. Sequencing used PBMCs. Receptors were obtained from a human donor in good health (CMV status not recorded). Some clones in this sample may be carry-over from other donors' samples.

The genes are TRBV19 and TRBJ1-6; D unclear. Germline CDR1 and CDR2: LNHDA and SQIVND (reference sequence). The CDR3 spans 15 residues. The V and J ends lost 5 bases and 0 bases respectively, with 8 bases between them. CDR3 sequence: CASSPESSYNSPLHF. CDR3 coding DNA: TGTGCCAGTAGTCCGGAAAGCTCCTATAATTCACCCCTCCACTTT. Variable domain in full (rest from reference TRBV19 and TRBJ1-6): DGGITQSPKYLFRKEGQNVTLSCEQNLNHDAMYWYRQDPGQGLRLIYYSQIVNDFQKGDIAEGYSVSREKKESFPLTVTSAQKNPTAFYLCASSPESSYNSPLHFGNGTRLTVT.

The chain employs TRBV7-2 and TRBJ1-6; D is undetermined. Germline loops: CDR1 SGHTA, CDR2 FQGNSA. This CDR3 is 14 amino acids long. V lost 5 bases and J 8 bases, leaving 13 bases between the germline ends. CDR3 loop: CASSKGPNDSPLHF. Written as DNA, the CDR3 is TGTGCCAGCAGCAAAGGACCCAACGATTCACCCCTCCACTTT.

This clonotype was detected a few times. The chain joins TRBV12-3 or TRBV12-4 to TRBJ2-3; tentative D call: TRBD2 (6 bases). The CDR3 runs to 15 residues. V was clipped by 10 bases and J by 3 bases, with 20 bases between them. The CDR3 reads CATGSVMRGTDTQYF. CDR3 nucleotide sequence: TGTGCCACCGGCTCGGTTATGCGGGGTACAGATACGCAGTATTTT.

This sequence joins TRBV11-2 and TRBJ2-2; TRBD1 is a possible D gene (5 bases). Trimming pared 4 bases from V and 6 bases from J, leaving 9 bases between. The germline V gene encodes CDR1 SGHAT and CDR2 FQNNGV. The CDR3 consists of 13 residues. The CDR3 nucleotides read TGTGCCAGCAGCTCCGACAGACCCGGGGAGCTGTTTTTT. The encoded protein is CASSSDRPGELFF. Full variable domain (rest looked up from reference TRBV11-2 and TRBJ2-2): EAGVAQSPRYKIIEKRQSVAFWCNPISGHATLYWYQQILGQGPKLLIQFQNNGVVDDSQLPKDRFSAERLKGVDSTLKIQPAKLEDSAVYLCASSSDRPGELFFGEGSRLTVL.

The gene calls are TRBV5-4 and TRBJ1-3; D gene uncertain. V was cut by 4 bases and J by 0 bases, with 11 bases left in between. CDR1 and CDR2 (germline): SGHNT, YYREEE (reference sequence). The CDR3 spans 15 residues. This CDR3 reads CASSPFGASGNTIYF. In nucleotides, the CDR3 is TGTGCCAGCAGCCCCTTCGGAGCCTCTGGAAACACCATATATTTT.

This clonotype has a count of ten or more. The chain has TRBV7-2 and TRBJ1-2; D is perhaps TRBD1 (5 bases). V was trimmed by 5 bases and J by 4 bases, leaving 8 bases between them. CDR1 is SGHTA and CDR2 is FQGNSA in the germline V gene. The CDR3 is 12 residues long. The CDR3 region has the DNA TGTGCCAGCAGCCCAGACAGCTATGGCTACACCTTC. Translation: CASSPDSYGYTF.

In regard to this clonotype: An end of the junction does not agree with germline; a read error may underlie this. The chain couples TRBV7-2 to TRBJ2-3, with 7 positions matching TRBD2. The CDR3 runs 11 residues. CDR1 is SGHTA and CDR2 is FQGNSA in the germline V gene. CDR3 sequence reads: CPIGRRDTQYF. As DNA, the CDR3 is TGCCCCATCGGGAGGAGAGATACGCAGTATTTT.

This clonotype came up many times. This sequence joins TRBV7-2 and TRBJ2-1, with 7 nucleotides matching TRBD1. Germline V CDR1 and CDR2: SGHTA, FQGNSA. The CDR3 is 15 amino acids. V lost 2 bases, J lost 4 bases, and 5 bases stayed unmatched. The CDR3 DNA reads as TGTGCCAGCAGCTTATCCTGGGGACAGTACAATGAGCAGTTCTTC. Amino acid sequence: CASSLSWGQYNEQFF.

The gene calls are TRBV7-9 and TRBJ2-6; TRBD1 or TRBD2 may be the D gene (5 bases each). CDR1 is SEHNR, CDR2 FQNEAQ, per germline (reference sequence). The CDR3 has 16 amino acids. Trimming stripped 5 bases from V and 1 base from J, with 12 bases between. The CDR3 sequence: CASSRDRSSGANVLTF. DNA for the CDR3: TGTGCCAGCAGCCGGGACCGCTCTTCTGGGGCCAACGTCCTGACTTTC.

This clonotype has more than one count but fewer than ten. The chain joins TRBV28 to TRBJ2-1; D is undetermined. This CDR3 contains 16 residues. V lost 0 bases and J lost 4, with 13 bases in between. Germline V CDR1 and CDR2: MDHEN, SYDVKM. Here the CDR3 DNA reads TGTGCCAGCAGTTTATGGAGAAGGCGGAAATACAATGAGCAGTTCTTC. This gives the protein CASSLWRRRKYNEQFF.

This clonotype turned up a few times. This chain joins TRBV20-1 and TRBJ2-7; TRBD2 aligns across 8 bases. Trimming removed 8 bases from V and 5 bases from J; junction bases left unmatched: 11. CDR3 size: 13 residues. Germline V gene lookup returns CDR1 DFQATT and CDR2 SNEGSKA (reference sequence). CDR3 coding DNA: TGCAGTTGCAGACGAGCGGGAGTGGACGAGCAGTACTTC. This sequence encodes CSCRRAGVDEQYF.

There are many counts of this clonotype. The DNA of the CDR3 is TGTGCCAGCAGTTCTCCGGGACAGGGAAGCGAGACCCAGTACTTC. Its protein is CASSSPGQGSETQYF. The V gene is TRBV28, the J gene TRBJ2-5; the match to TRBD1 covers 9 bases. V lost 4 bases and J lost 5; bases outside the gene matches: 8. This CDR3 contains 15 residues. CDR1 and CDR2 from the germline V gene are MDHEN and SYDVKM.

Only a few counts were recorded for this clonotype. The chain uses TRBV29-1 and TRBJ2-5; D is unresolved. In germline, CDR1 is SQVTM, CDR2 ANQGSEA. Between the trimmed V and J ends, which lost 6 bases and 0 bases, there was a span of 5 bases. The CDR3 runs 11 residues. The CDR3 DNA reads TGCAGCGTCGCGTACCAAGAGACCCAGTACTTC. It is translated as CSVAYQETQYF.